This T cell receptor beta chain was captured in a study of blood T cell repertoires in COVID-19. The CDR3 has 13 amino acids. V dropped 0 bases and J dropped 6 bases, with 10 bases sitting between them. Germline CDR1 is SGHNT and CDR2 is YYREEE (reference sequence). The table came from immunoSEQ multiplex PCR; TCRdb's copy has only in-frame clones and leaves some out. This table holds tens of thousands of clones, over 70% found once. Only a few counts were recorded for this clone. J is TRBJ2-7 and V is TRBV5-4; D gene uncertain. This clonotype was obtained from a human donor in a cohort sampled during active COVID-19. The specimen sequenced was peripheral blood. The CDR3 DNA reads as TGTGCCAGCAGCTTGGATACCAACAGCGAGCAGTACTTC. This translates into CASSLDTNSEQYF.